This is a list of T cell receptor beta chains from one sample in a study of T cells in Graves' hyperthyroidism and ophthalmopathy. MiXCR was run by TCRdb on the multiplex PCR reads, yielding one entry per CDR3 protein. The sample consists of a few hundred thousand distinct CDR3 sequences, around 16% of them appearing once. The sequenced sample was blood. The source is a woman younger than 45 with Graves' hyperthyroidism. The CDR3 runs from the conserved cysteine through the conserved F or W. Fields, in order: clone size, D gene, V gene, J gene, CDR3 protein, CDR3 DNA. A D gene is named only where the DNA matches it firmly. Not every row has a clone size; where given, it reads once, few, many or a size class.

many	NA	TRBV27	TRBJ2-1	CASSYGLLSSYNEQFF	TGTGCCAGCAGCTATGGGTTACTAAGCTCCTACAATGAGCAGTTCTTC
few	NA	TRBV4-1	TRBJ2-1	CASSQGQRESSYNEQFF	TGCGCCAGCAGCCAAGGGCAAAGGGAAAGCTCCTACAATGAGCAGTTCTTC
many	TRBD1	TRBV20-1	TRBJ1-5	CSALTGGRKPQHF	TGCAGTGCTTTAACAGGGGGTAGGAAGCCCCAGCATTTT
many	NA	TRBV28	TRBJ1-1	CASSNDWNTEAFF	TGTGCCAGCAGTAACGACTGGAACACTGAAGCTTTCTTT
many	NA	TRBV20-1	TRBJ2-5	CSARDGGDTSYQYF	TGCAGTGCTAGAGATGGGGGGGACACCTCATACCAGTACTTC
many	NA	TRBV11-2	TRBJ2-7	CASSLSSAAYEQYF	TGTGCCAGCAGCTTATCTAGCGCCGCCTACGAGCAGTACTTC
NA	NA	TRBV9	TRBJ2-1	CASSVDFGRRGGDNEQFF	TGTGCCAGCAGCGTAGACTTCGGGAGGCGAGGGGGAGACAATGAGCAGTTCTTC
many	NA	TRBV2	TRBJ2-3	CASTRTTSTDTQYF	TGTGCCAGCACCCGGACTACCAGCACAGATACGCAGTATTTT
once	TRBD2	TRBV18	TRBJ2-1	CASSRISGSQPLSYNEQFF	TGTGCCAGCTCACGAATTAGCGGGAGCCAACCTCTCTCCTACAATGAGCAGTTCTTC
NA	TRBD2	TRBV4-1	TRBJ2-7	CASSPGYAGVGEQYF	TGCGCCAGCAGCCCGGGGTATGCGGGAGTAGGTGAGCAGTACTTC
many	NA	TRBV30	TRBJ2-2	CAWSKSTGELFF	TGTGCCTGGAGTAAATCCACCGGGGAGCTGTTTTTT
NA	TRBD1	TRBV6-1	TRBJ2-7	CASRGTAGPEQYF	TGTGCCAGCAGGGGGACAGCCGGACCAGAGCAGTACTTC
NA	TRBD2	TRBV3-1	TRBJ2-7	CASSQEAVRGQREFYEQYF	TGTGCCAGCAGCCAAGAGGCGGTCCGCGGCCAGCGGGAGTTCTACGAGCAGTACTTC
NA	NA	TRBV7-3	TRBJ2-3	CASSLIGTSDTQYF	TGTGCCAGCAGCTTAATTGGGACTTCGGATACGCAGTATTTT
few	NA	TRBV24-1	TRBJ2-7	CATSDLHHEQYF	TGTGCCACCAGTGACTTGCACCACGAGCAGTACTTC
many	NA	TRBV10-3	TRBJ2-7	CAITGTDTYEQYF	TGTGCCATCACCGGGACCGATACCTACGAGCAGTACTTC
many	TRBD1	TRBV7-2	TRBJ1-2	CASSLTGTGGAGTF	TGTGCCAGCAGCTTGACCGGGACAGGGGGCGCGGGGACCTTC
many	TRBD2	TRBV28	TRBJ2-1	CASSLPGAGLNSEQFF	TGTGCCAGCAGCCTACCGGGAGCGGGACTAAACAGTGAGCAGTTCTTC
few	NA	TRBV3-2	TRBJ2-3	CASSPPGLAGVGTDTQYF	TGTGCCAGCAGCCCCCCGGGACTAGCGGGAGTGGGGACAGATACGCAGTATTTT
many	TRBD1	TRBV6-5	TRBJ2-7	CASSYLDRVTYEQYF	TGTGCCAGCAGTTACCTGGACAGGGTTACATACGAGCAGTACTTC
many	NA	TRBV12-3/TRBV12-4	TRBJ1-2	CASSHSWANYGYTF	TGTGCCAGCAGCCATAGCTGGGCGAACTATGGCTACACCTTC
many	NA	TRBV4-1	TRBJ1-1	CASSPSGGMNTEAFF	TGCGCCAGCAGCCCCAGCGGGGGGATGAACACTGAAGCTTTCTTT
few	NA	TRBV3-1	TRBJ2-1	CASSRVRSPYNEQFF	TGTGCCAGCAGCCGAGTTAGAAGCCCTTACAATGAGCAGTTCTTC
many	NA	TRBV7-3	TRBJ2-1	CASGDGTRFSYNEQFF	TGTGCCAGCGGTGACGGGACGAGATTCTCCTACAATGAGCAGTTCTTC
few	TRBD1	TRBV5-6	TRBJ1-1	CASSLVFIGTGTLREAFF	TGTGCCAGCAGCTTGGTTTTTATCGGGACAGGGACTTTGCGGGAAGCTTTCTTT
few	TRBD2	TRBV7-9	TRBJ2-7	CASSWSGDSGTTGEQYF	TGTGCCAGCAGCTGGTCCGGGGATAGCGGGACGACCGGGGAGCAGTACTTC
many	NA	TRBV12-3/TRBV12-4	TRBJ1-5	CASSSPPIYEPQHF	TGTGCCAGCAGTTCCCCTCCTATCTACGAGCCCCAGCATTTT
many	NA	TRBV12-3/TRBV12-4	TRBJ2-7	CASSLRGATSYEQYF	TGTGCCAGCAGTCTCAGGGGGGCGACCTCCTACGAGCAGTACTTC
many	NA	TRBV6-2/TRBV6-3	TRBJ2-7	CASRTVGTREQYF	TGTGCCAGCAGAACCGTGGGGACACGCGAGCAGTACTTC
many	NA	TRBV7-9	TRBJ2-7	CASSYRDHSYEQYF	TGTGCCAGCAGCTACCGGGACCACTCCTACGAGCAGTACTTC
NA	NA	TRBV19	TRBJ2-2	CASSIPGVTDTGELFF	TGTGCCAGTAGCATCCCCGGGGTTACGGACACCGGGGAGCTGTTTTTT
many	NA	TRBV28	TRBJ1-1	CASKLQGGNTEAFF	TGTGCCAGCAAACTACAGGGCGGGAACACTGAAGCTTTCTTT
NA	TRBD2	TRBV7-9	TRBJ2-3	CASTIGAGVTRTYTQYF	TGTGCCAGTACTATTGGAGCGGGAGTTACGCGAACGTATACGCAGTATTTT
many	NA	TRBV30	TRBJ2-3	CAWSRLDRTDTQYF	TGTGCCTGGAGTCGTCTAGACCGCACAGATACGCAGTATTTT
many	TRBD1	TRBV12-3/TRBV12-4	TRBJ1-2	CASSLAQGVYGYTF	TGTGCCAGCAGTTTAGCACAGGGGGTCTATGGCTACACCTTC
NA	NA	TRBV7-2	TRBJ1-5	CASSLERGGHQPQHF	TGTGCCAGCAGCTTAGAGAGGGGTGGCCATCAGCCCCAGCATTTT
many	TRBD1	TRBV7-8	TRBJ2-7	CASSLGRTGSYEQYF	TGTGCCAGCAGCTTGGGCCGGACAGGGTCCTACGAGCAGTACTTC
many	NA	TRBV5-1	TRBJ1-2	CASSSRPDNYGYTF	TGCGCCAGCAGCTCTAGGCCGGATAACTATGGCTACACCTTC
many	NA	TRBV28	TRBJ2-7	CASSLPRDPREQYF	TGTGCCAGCAGTTTGCCCAGGGACCCTAGAGAGCAGTACTTC
many	NA	TRBV7-2	TRBJ2-7	CASSSTRAVSHEQYF	TGTGCCAGCAGCTCAACCCGAGCCGTCTCCCACGAGCAGTACTTC
NA	NA	TRBV6-2/TRBV6-3	TRBJ1-1	CASSYLGTNTEAFF	TGTGCCAGCAGTTACCTTGGAACGAACACTGAAGCTTTCTTT
NA	TRBD2	TRBV6-2/TRBV6-3	TRBJ2-7	CASSYRVAGGYEQYF	TGTGCCAGCAGTTACCGGGTGGCGGGAGGATACGAGCAGTACTTC